This TCR beta chain was sequenced in a study of control samples from healthy donors and cancer patients. CDR3 length: 17 amino acids. Germline trimming cut 8 bases from V and 0 bases from J; bases unmatched to any gene: 7. Germline V gives CDR1 SNHLY, CDR2 FYNNEI. TCRdb keeps only in-frame clones here, not all; method: immunoSEQ multiplex PCR. The table lists 120,000 or so clones, 85% to 95% of them singletons, with 3.6% in the top ten. The rearrangement uses TRBV2 and TRBJ2-3; 14 nucleotides agree with TRBD2. The sample was blood. The TCR originated in a man under 40 in good health. The DNA of the CDR3 is TGTGCCAGCCCCGGGACTAGCGGGGGATCTAGCACAGATACGCAGTATTTT. Amino acid sequence: CASPGTSGGSSTDTQYF.